Listed below are T cell receptor beta chains from one sample, sequenced in a study of monozygotic twins with inflammatory bowel disease. TCRdb reprocessed the 5' RACE reads; each CDR3 protein has one entry and no DNA is given. In total, the table holds nearly 450,000 distinct CDR3 sequences. The source material was blood. The source of these receptors is a human donor with ulcerative colitis or Crohn's disease, or a healthy co-twin of an affected twin (not recorded which). Both conserved end residues are part of each CDR3. Each record gives: J gene, V gene, CDR3 length, CDR3 protein.

J gene: TRBJ2-1; V gene: TRBV5-4; CDR3 length: 15; CDR3 protein: CASSSASGSGNEQFF
J gene: TRBJ2-5; V gene: TRBV7-2; CDR3 length: 15; CDR3 protein: CASTLGPNTKETQYF
J gene: TRBJ2-3; V gene: TRBV5-1; CDR3 length: 17; CDR3 protein: CASSLSRGGWVTDTQYF
J gene: TRBJ2-7; V gene: TRBV4-1; CDR3 length: 15; CDR3 protein: CASSPKRGGTYEQYF
J gene: TRBJ2-7; V gene: TRBV11-2; CDR3 length: 14; CDR3 protein: CASSLNQGINEQYF
J gene: TRBJ2-7; V gene: TRBV29-1; CDR3 length: 13; CDR3 protein: CSVLSGNSYEQYF
J gene: TRBJ1-1; V gene: TRBV3-1; CDR3 length: 15; CDR3 protein: CASSQVGAGGTEAFF
J gene: TRBJ2-3; V gene: TRBV18; CDR3 length: 12; CDR3 protein: CASSNLEDTQYF
J gene: TRBJ2-1; V gene: TRBV7-2; CDR3 length: 13; CDR3 protein: CASSFPGYNEQFF
J gene: TRBJ2-1; V gene: TRBV12-3/TRBV12-4; CDR3 length: 16; CDR3 protein: CASSPRMRGVFNEQFF
J gene: TRBJ2-1; V gene: TRBV5-6; CDR3 length: 18; CDR3 protein: CASSLKGWTDPPYNEQFF
J gene: TRBJ2-7; V gene: TRBV6-5; CDR3 length: 16; CDR3 protein: CASSYSSGHRPYEQYF
J gene: TRBJ2-1; V gene: TRBV5-1; CDR3 length: 16; CDR3 protein: CASSFGSGGGYNEQFF
J gene: TRBJ2-5; V gene: TRBV6-1; CDR3 length: 11; CDR3 protein: CASRKQETQYF
J gene: TRBJ2-1; V gene: TRBV29-1; CDR3 length: 15; CDR3 protein: CSVETWAPTYDEQFF
J gene: TRBJ1-2; V gene: TRBV19; CDR3 length: 15; CDR3 protein: CASSIAEGDDYGYTF
J gene: TRBJ1-1; V gene: TRBV7-3; CDR3 length: 13; CDR3 protein: CASSWGRATEAFF
J gene: TRBJ2-3; V gene: TRBV20-1; CDR3 length: 14; CDR3 protein: CSAGRDDQADTQYF
J gene: TRBJ2-7; V gene: TRBV18; CDR3 length: 14; CDR3 protein: CASSPLGATYEQYF
J gene: TRBJ1-6; V gene: TRBV3-1; CDR3 length: 13; CDR3 protein: CASSQVGVSGLHF
J gene: TRBJ2-3; V gene: TRBV2; CDR3 length: 14; CDR3 protein: CASSETSGTDTQYF
J gene: TRBJ1-2; V gene: TRBV7-2; CDR3 length: 13; CDR3 protein: CAGSPDGLRGYTF
J gene: TRBJ2-1; V gene: TRBV7-6; CDR3 length: 13; CDR3 protein: CASSLGGLARQFF
J gene: TRBJ1-2; V gene: TRBV5-6; CDR3 length: 14; CDR3 protein: CASSPYVTNYGYTF
J gene: TRBJ2-3; V gene: TRBV5-1; CDR3 length: 19; CDR3 protein: CASSLAGAGGFTSTDTQYF
J gene: TRBJ2-3; V gene: TRBV20-1; CDR3 length: 15; CDR3 protein: CSARDAGRKTDTQYF
J gene: TRBJ2-1; V gene: TRBV6-1; CDR3 length: 16; CDR3 protein: CASRPPGLAGYNEQFF
J gene: TRBJ1-1; V gene: TRBV11-2; CDR3 length: 14; CDR3 protein: CASSLATYNTEAFF
J gene: TRBJ2-1; V gene: TRBV9; CDR3 length: 16; CDR3 protein: CASSVVGAASYNEQFF
J gene: TRBJ2-3; V gene: TRBV30; CDR3 length: 15; CDR3 protein: CAWSGLAVSTDTQYF
J gene: TRBJ2-3; V gene: TRBV3-1; CDR3 length: 16; CDR3 protein: CASSQIGHFRTDTQYF
J gene: TRBJ2-7; V gene: TRBV4-1; CDR3 length: 15; CDR3 protein: CASSQLIGTRYEQYF
J gene: TRBJ1-6; V gene: TRBV4-2; CDR3 length: 16; CDR3 protein: CASSQGRGGVNSPLHF
J gene: TRBJ2-7; V gene: TRBV20-1; CDR3 length: 13; CDR3 protein: CSARGVGGREQYF
J gene: TRBJ2-5; V gene: TRBV7-2; CDR3 length: 12; CDR3 protein: CASSLGSPTQYF
J gene: TRBJ1-5; V gene: TRBV27; CDR3 length: 14; CDR3 protein: CASRSTGGKQPQHF
J gene: TRBJ2-5; V gene: TRBV18; CDR3 length: 15; CDR3 protein: CASSRAGTGVETQYF
J gene: TRBJ1-3; V gene: TRBV30; CDR3 length: 14; CDR3 protein: CAWTRDRGGNTIYF
J gene: TRBJ2-7; V gene: TRBV11-2; CDR3 length: 12; CDR3 protein: CASSLDGGVQYF
J gene: TRBJ2-6; V gene: TRBV27; CDR3 length: 15; CDR3 protein: CASNTGLSGANVLTF
J gene: TRBJ2-1; V gene: TRBV12-3/TRBV12-4; CDR3 length: 17; CDR3 protein: CASSRLAGGLSYNEQFF
J gene: TRBJ1-1; V gene: TRBV5-5; CDR3 length: 15; CDR3 protein: CASSSWRQGRTEAFF
J gene: TRBJ2-1; V gene: TRBV20-1; CDR3 length: 17; CDR3 protein: CSAREHRGSGRSGEQFF
J gene: TRBJ2-4; V gene: TRBV12-3/TRBV12-4; CDR3 length: 14; CDR3 protein: CASSFSGYENIQYF
J gene: TRBJ2-1; V gene: TRBV20-1; CDR3 length: 15; CDR3 protein: CSAAVIPQNSSEQFF
J gene: TRBJ1-3; V gene: TRBV20-1; CDR3 length: 16; CDR3 protein: CSAGTADRGSGNTIYF
J gene: TRBJ1-1; V gene: TRBV5-1; CDR3 length: 16; CDR3 protein: CASSFQPTGPATEAFF
J gene: TRBJ2-7; V gene: TRBV28; CDR3 length: 13; CDR3 protein: CASSLLADYEQYF
J gene: TRBJ1-2; V gene: TRBV7-2; CDR3 length: 16; CDR3 protein: CASSPPSAGGLYGYTF
J gene: TRBJ2-5; V gene: TRBV5-1; CDR3 length: 15; CDR3 protein: CASRGSLGPGETQYF
J gene: TRBJ2-1; V gene: TRBV5-4; CDR3 length: 13; CDR3 protein: CASSFVGQGEQFF
J gene: TRBJ2-1; V gene: TRBV29-1; CDR3 length: 11; CDR3 protein: CSVGSDAEQFF
J gene: TRBJ2-5; V gene: TRBV7-2; CDR3 length: 13; CDR3 protein: CASSRGLGETQYF
J gene: TRBJ2-7; V gene: TRBV4-1; CDR3 length: 16; CDR3 protein: CASSQDARRLGDEQYF
J gene: TRBJ2-2; V gene: TRBV4-1; CDR3 length: 16; CDR3 protein: CASSRPDQPNTGELFF
J gene: TRBJ1-1; V gene: TRBV5-1; CDR3 length: 16; CDR3 protein: CASSLGPGRGNTEAFF
J gene: TRBJ1-2; V gene: TRBV6-5; CDR3 length: 16; CDR3 protein: CASSTTRGQGAAWSTF